What follows describes a single T cell receptor (beta chain). Specified time point: week 3, after first cycle of checkpoint inhibitor. Patients with prior systemic cancer treatment, concomitant immunosuppressants, or other active malignancies were excluded. The sample originates from a study of blood T cell dynamics during melanoma immunotherapy. V lost 5 bases to trimming and J lost 5 bases, with 6 bases between them. Germline loops: CDR1 SGHDN, CDR2 FVKESK. The CDR3 is 11 residues long. DNA loading was fixed at 350 ng for all bulk PBMC samples. Sequencing was performed with immunoSEQ multiplex PCR; in TCRdb, only in-frame clones are kept and a portion is missing. The data contain roughly 12,000 clones, roughly 90% of them singletons.

The chain couples TRBV14 to TRBJ1-1; D is ambiguous. This receptor was taken from a human donor with melanoma. The sequencing used blood, collected from a patient treated with checkpoint blockade. The CDR3 DNA is TGTGCCAGCAGCGGGTTTACTGAAGCTTTCTTT. It encodes CASSGFTEAFF.